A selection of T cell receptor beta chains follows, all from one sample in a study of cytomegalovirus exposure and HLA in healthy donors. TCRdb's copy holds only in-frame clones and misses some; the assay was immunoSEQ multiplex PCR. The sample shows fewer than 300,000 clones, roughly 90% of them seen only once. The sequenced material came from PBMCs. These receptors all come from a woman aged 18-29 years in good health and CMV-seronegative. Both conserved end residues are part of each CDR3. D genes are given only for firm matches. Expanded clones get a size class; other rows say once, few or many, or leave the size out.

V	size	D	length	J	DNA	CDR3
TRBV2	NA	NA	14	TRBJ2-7	TGTGCCAGCCGGGGCGGGGTTACGTTCCCCCCACAGTACTTC	CASRGGVTFPPQYF
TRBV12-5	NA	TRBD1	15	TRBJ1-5	TGTGCTAGTGGTCCTGGGACAGGGTGGCACGCGCCCCAGCATTTT	CASGPGTGWHAPQHF
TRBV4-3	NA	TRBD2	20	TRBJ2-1	TGCGCCAGCAGCCAAGATCCCCCTAGCGGGAGGAGGATGACCTACAATGAGCAGTTCTTC	CASSQDPPSGRRMTYNEQFF
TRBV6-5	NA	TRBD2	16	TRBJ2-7	TGTGCCAGCAGTTACTCGCAGACTAGCGGGACCTACGAGCAGTACTTC	CASSYSQTSGTYEQYF
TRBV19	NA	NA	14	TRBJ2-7	TGTGCCAGTAGTTGGGCGTGGAGGCTCTACGAGCAGTACTTC	CASSWAWRLYEQYF
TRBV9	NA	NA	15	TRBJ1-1	TGTGCCAGCAGTAGGGGCCAGGGTACGAACACTGAAGCTTTCTTT	CASSRGQGTNTEAFF
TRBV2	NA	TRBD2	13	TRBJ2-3	TGTGCCAGCATGGGAGGGAGGGAAGATACGCAGTATTTT	CASMGGREDTQYF
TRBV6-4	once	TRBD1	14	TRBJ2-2	TGTGCCAGCAGTGAAACAGGGGCTCCGGGGGAGCTGTTTTTT	CASSETGAPGELFF
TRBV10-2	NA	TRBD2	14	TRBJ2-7	TGCGCCAGCAGTGTCGGGACTAGCTACTACGAGCAGTACTTC	CASSVGTSYYEQYF
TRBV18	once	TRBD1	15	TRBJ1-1	TGTGCCAGCTCCGGGACAGGAGGATGGGACACTGAAGCTTTCTTT	CASSGTGGWDTEAFF
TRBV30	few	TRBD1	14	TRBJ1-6	TGTGCCTGGAGTAAGGGACAGCGTAATTCACCCCTCCACTTT	CAWSKGQRNSPLHF
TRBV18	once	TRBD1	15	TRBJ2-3	TGTGCCAGCTCCCCCGGGACAGGGAGCACAGATACGCAGTATTTT	CASSPGTGSTDTQYF
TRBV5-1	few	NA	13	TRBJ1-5	TGCGCCAGCAGCTCGCAGGGTGGGCAGCCCCAGCATTTT	CASSSQGGQPQHF
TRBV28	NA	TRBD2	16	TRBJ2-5	TGTGCCAGCATTACCCGGACTAGCGGGGATTTAGAGACCCAGTACTTC	CASITRTSGDLETQYF
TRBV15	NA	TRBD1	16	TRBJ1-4	TGTGCCACCAGCAGCTCCGGGGGACAGGGAAAAGGAAAACTGTTTTTT	CATSSSGGQGKGKLFF
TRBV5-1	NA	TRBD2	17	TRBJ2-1	TGCGCCAGCAGCTTGGAGCTTACCGGGACTAGCGGGAACGAGCAGTTCTTC	CASSLELTGTSGNEQFF
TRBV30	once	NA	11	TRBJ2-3	TGTGCCTGGAGTTTAGTGGATACGCAGTATTTT	CAWSLVDTQYF